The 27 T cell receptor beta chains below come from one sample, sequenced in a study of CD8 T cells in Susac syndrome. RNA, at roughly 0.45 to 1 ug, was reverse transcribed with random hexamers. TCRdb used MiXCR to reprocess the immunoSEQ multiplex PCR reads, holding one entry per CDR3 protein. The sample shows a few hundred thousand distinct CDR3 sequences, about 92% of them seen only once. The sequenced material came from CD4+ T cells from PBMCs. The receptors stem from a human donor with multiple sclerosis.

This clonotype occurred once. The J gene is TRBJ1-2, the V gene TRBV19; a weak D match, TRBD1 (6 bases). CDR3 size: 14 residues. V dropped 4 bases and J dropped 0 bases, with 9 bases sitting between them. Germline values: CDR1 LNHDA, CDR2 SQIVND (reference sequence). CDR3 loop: CASSTGTTNYGYTF. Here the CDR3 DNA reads TGTGCCAGTAGTACCGGGACAACTAACTATGGCTACACCTTC.

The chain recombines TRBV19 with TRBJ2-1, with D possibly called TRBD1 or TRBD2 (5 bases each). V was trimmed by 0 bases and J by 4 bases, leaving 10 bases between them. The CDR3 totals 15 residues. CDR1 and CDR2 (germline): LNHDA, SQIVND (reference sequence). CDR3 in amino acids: CASSIDRGGYNEQFF. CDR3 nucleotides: TGTGCCAGTAGTATAGATCGGGGCGGGTACAATGAGCAGTTCTTC.

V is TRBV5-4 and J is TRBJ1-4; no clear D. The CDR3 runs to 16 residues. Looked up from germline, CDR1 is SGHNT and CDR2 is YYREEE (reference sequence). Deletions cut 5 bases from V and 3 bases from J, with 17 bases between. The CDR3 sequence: CASSLRSGLANEKLFF. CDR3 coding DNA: TGTGCCAGCAGTCTGCGATCCGGGCTCGCTAATGAAAAACTGTTTTTT.

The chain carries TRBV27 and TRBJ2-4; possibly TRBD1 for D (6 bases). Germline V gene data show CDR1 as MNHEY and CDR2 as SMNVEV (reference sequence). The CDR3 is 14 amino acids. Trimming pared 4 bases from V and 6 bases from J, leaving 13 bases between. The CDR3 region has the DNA TGTGCCAGCAGTTCCCGACAGGTTAGAAACATTCAGTACTTC. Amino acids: CASSSRQVRNIQYF.

The CDR3 here is CASSTRLAVYNEQFF. The CDR3 region has the DNA TGTGCCAGCAGCACGCGACTAGCGGTGTACAATGAGCAGTTCTTC. The rearrangement uses TRBV9 and TRBJ2-1, with TRBD2 matching 9 bases. This CDR3 comprises 15 residues. Trimming cost V 4 bases and J 4 bases; bases outside gene matches: 6. The germline gives CDR1 SGDLS, CDR2 YYNGEE.

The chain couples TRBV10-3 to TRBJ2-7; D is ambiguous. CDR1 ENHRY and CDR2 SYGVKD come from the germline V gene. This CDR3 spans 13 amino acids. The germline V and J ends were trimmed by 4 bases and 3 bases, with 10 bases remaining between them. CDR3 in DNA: TGTGCCATCAGTGGCGAGGTAGGCTACGAGCAGTACTTC. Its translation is CAISGEVGYEQYF.

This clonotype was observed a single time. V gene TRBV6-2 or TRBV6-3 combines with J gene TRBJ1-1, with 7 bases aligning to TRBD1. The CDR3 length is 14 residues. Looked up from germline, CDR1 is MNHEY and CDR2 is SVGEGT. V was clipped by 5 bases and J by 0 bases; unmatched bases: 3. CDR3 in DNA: TGTGCCAGCAGTACGACAGGGTTGAACACTGAAGCTTTCTTT. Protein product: CASSTTGLNTEAFF.

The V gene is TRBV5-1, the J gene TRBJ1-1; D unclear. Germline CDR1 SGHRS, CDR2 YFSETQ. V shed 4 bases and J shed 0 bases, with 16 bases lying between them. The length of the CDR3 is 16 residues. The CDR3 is CASSPWGFGVNTEAFF. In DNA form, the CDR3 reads TGCGCCAGCAGCCCATGGGGTTTTGGGGTGAACACTGAAGCTTTCTTT.

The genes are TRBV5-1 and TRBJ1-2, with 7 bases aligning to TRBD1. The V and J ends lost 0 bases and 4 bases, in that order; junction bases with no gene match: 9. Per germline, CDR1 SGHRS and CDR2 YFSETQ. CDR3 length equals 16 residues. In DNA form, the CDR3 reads TGCGCCAGCAGCTTGGGGACAGGCGCCCGGGGCTATGGCTACACCTTC. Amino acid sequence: CASSLGTGARGYGYTF.

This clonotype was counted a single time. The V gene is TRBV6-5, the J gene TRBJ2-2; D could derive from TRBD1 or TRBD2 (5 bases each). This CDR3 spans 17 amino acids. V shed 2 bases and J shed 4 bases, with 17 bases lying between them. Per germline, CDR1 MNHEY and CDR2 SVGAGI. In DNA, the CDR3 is TGTGCCAGCAGTTACGCAGGGCCCCGGGCGGGCACCGGGGAGCTGTTTTTT. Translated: CASSYAGPRAGTGELFF.

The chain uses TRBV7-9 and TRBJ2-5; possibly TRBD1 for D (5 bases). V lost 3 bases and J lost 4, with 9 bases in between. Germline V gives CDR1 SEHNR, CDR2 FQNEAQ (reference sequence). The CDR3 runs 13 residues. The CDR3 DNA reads TGTGCCAGCAGCTTTCTGACAGCAGAGACCCAGTACTTC. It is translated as CASSFLTAETQYF.

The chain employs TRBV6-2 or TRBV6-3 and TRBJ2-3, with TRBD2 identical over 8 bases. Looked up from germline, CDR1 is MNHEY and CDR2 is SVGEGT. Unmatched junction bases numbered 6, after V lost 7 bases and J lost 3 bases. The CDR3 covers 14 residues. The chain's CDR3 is CASTKSGRTDTQYF. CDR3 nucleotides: TGTGCCAGCACCAAAAGCGGGAGAACAGATACGCAGTATTTT.

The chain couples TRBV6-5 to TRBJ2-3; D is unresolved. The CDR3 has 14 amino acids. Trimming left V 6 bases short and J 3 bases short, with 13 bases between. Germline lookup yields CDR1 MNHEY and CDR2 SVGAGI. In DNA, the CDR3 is TGTGCCAGCAGACTCTCTCACGGAACAGATACGCAGTATTTT. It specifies CASRLSHGTDTQYF.

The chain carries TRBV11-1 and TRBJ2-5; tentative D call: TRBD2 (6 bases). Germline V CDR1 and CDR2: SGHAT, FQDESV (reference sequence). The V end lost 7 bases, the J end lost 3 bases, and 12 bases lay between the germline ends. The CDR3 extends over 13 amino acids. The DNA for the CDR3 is TGTGCCAGCACCGCGGGACGGAAAGAGACCCAGTACTTC. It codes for CASTAGRKETQYF.

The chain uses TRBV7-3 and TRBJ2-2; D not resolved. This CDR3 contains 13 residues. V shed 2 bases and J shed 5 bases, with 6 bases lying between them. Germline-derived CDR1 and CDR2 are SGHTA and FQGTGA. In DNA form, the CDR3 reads TGTGCCAGCAGCTTATCGGTAACCGGGGAGCTGTTTTTT. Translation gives CASSLSVTGELFF.

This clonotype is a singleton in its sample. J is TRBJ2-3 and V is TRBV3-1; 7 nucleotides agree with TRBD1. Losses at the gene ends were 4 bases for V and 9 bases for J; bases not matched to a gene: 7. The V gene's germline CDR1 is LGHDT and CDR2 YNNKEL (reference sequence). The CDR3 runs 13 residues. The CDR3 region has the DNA TGTGCCAGCAGCCTAACGACAGGGCTCACGCAGTATTTT. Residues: CASSLTTGLTQYF.

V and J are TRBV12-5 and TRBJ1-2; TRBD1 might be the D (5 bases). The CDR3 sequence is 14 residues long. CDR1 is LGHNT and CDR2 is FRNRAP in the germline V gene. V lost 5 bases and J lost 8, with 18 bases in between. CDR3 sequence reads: CASGPDPQGQGYTF. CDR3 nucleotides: TGTGCTAGTGGTCCTGACCCCCAGGGTCAAGGCTACACCTTC. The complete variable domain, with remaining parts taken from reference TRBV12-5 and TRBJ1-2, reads DARVTQTPRHKVTEMGQEVTMRCQPILGHNTVFWYRQTMMQGLELLAYFRNRAPLDDSGMPKDRFSAEMPDATLATLKIQPSEPRDSAVYFCASGPDPQGQGYTFGSGTRLTVV.

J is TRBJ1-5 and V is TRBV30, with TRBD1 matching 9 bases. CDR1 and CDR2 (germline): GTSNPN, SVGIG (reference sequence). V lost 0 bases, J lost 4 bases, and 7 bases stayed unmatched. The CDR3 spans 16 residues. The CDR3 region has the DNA TGTGCCTGGAGTGTAGGAGCCGGGACAGGGAATCAGCCCCAGCATTTT. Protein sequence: CAWSVGAGTGNQPQHF. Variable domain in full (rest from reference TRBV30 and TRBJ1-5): SQTIHQWPATLVQPVGSPLSLECTVEGTSNPNLYWYRQAAGRGLQLLFYSVGIGQISSEVPQNLSASRPQDRQFILSSKKLLLSDSGFYLCAWSVGAGTGNQPQHFGDGTRLSIL.

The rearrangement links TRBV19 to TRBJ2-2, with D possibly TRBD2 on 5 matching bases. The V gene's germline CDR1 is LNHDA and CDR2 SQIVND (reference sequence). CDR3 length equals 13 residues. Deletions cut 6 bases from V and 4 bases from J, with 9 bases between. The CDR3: CASSPDFTGELFF. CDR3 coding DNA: TGTGCCAGTAGCCCGGACTTCACCGGGGAGCTGTTTTTT. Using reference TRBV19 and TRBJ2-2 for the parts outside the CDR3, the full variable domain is DGGITQSPKYLFRKEGQNVTLSCEQNLNHDAMYWYRQDPGQGLRLIYYSQIVNDFQKGDIAEGYSVSREKKESFPLTVTSAQKNPTAFYLCASSPDFTGELFFGEGSRLTVL.

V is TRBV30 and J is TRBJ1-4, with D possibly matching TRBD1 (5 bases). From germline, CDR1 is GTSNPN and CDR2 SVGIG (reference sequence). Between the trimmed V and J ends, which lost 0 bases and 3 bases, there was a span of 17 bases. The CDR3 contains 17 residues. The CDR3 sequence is CAWSVRRGGVANEKLFF. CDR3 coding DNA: TGTGCCTGGAGTGTGAGAAGGGGAGGTGTCGCTAATGAAAAACTGTTTTTT.

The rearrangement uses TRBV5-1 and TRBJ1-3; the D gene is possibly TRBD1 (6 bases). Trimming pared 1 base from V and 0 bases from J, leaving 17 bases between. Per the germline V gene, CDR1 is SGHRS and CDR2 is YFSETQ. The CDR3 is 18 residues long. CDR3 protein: CASSLWAGTPSSGNTIYF. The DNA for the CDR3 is TGCGCCAGCAGCTTGTGGGCCGGGACACCGAGCTCTGGAAACACCATATATTTT.

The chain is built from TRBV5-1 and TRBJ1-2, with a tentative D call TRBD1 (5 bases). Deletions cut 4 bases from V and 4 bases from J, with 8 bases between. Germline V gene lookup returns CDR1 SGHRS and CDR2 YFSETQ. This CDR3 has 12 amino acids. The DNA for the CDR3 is TGCGCCAGCAGCCCGGGGGTCTATGGCTACACCTTC. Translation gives CASSPGVYGYTF. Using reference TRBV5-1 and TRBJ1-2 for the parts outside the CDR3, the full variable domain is KAGVTQTPRYLIKTRGQQVTLSCSPISGHRSVSWYQQTPGQGLQFLFEYFSETQRNKGNFPGRFSGRQFSNSRSEMNVSTLELGDSALYLCASSPGVYGYTFGSGTRLTVV.

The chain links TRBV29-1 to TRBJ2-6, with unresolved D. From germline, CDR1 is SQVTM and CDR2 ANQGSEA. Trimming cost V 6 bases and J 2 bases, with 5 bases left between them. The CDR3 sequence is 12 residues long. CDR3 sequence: CSVRPGANVLTF. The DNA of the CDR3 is TGCAGCGTCCGGCCTGGGGCCAACGTCCTGACTTTC.

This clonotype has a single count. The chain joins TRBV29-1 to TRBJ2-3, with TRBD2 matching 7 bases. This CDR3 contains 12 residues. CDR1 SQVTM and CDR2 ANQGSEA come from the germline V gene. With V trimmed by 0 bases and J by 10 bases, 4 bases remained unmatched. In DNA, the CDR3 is TGCAGCGTTGAAGATCTGGGAGGGCCGCAGTATTTT. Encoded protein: CSVEDLGGPQYF.

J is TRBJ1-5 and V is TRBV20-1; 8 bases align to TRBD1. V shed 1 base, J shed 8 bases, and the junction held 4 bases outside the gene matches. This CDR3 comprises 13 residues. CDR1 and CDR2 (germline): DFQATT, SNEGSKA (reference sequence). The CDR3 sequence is CSARGRGLEPQHF. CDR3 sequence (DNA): TGCAGTGCTAGAGGCAGGGGGCTTGAGCCCCAGCATTTT.

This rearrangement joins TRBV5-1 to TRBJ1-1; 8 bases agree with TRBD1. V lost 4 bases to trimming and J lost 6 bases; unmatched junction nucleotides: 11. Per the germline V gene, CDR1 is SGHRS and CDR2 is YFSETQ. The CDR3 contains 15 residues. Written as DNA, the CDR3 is TGCGCCAGCAGCCTGACCTCGACAGGGGTACCTGAAGCTTTCTTT. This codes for CASSLTSTGVPEAFF.

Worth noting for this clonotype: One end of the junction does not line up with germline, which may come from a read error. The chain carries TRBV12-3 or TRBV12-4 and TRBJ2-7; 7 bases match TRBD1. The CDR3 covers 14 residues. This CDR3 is CASSLDRVSDEQYF. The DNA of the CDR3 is TGTGCCAGCAGTCTAGACAGGGTCTCCGACGAGCAGTACTTC.